This TCR beta chain was obtained from a study of vaccination and CD4 T cells after COVID-19. Study-level information: Overlapping spike peptides served as the stimulus for the cells. These peptides came from SARS-CoV-2 and from the common cold coronaviruses HCoV-NL63, HCoV-OC43 and HCoV-229E. Findings of the study overall: Only post-vaccination samples contained a median roughly 90% of the reactive clones in convalescent patients. In convalescent patients, 304 of 307 vaccine-specific clones were mono-reactive for SARS-CoV-2 spike.

An Oncomine TCR Beta short-read assay was used to sequence the DNA from cultured CD4+ T cells. TCRdb itself ran the PCR reads through MiXCR, one entry per CDR3 protein. Of roughly 13,000 distinct CDR3 sequences listed, roughly 53% are singletons. Germline V gene sequence: CDR1 MNHEY, CDR2 SMNVEV (reference sequence). V was pared by 9 bases and J by 5 bases, with 20 bases between. The CDR3 sequence is 14 residues long. Points on this clonotype: As yet, its antigen is unknown.

Sample treatment: roughly nine-day PBMC culture with coronavirus spike peptide pools or control peptides (ViraFEST assay). These CD4+ T cells came from roughly eleven-day cultures by negative selection. The sequencing sample was made of CD4+ T cells from blood, cultured in vitro. The source of this sequence is a human donor who had recovered from COVID-19. This chain joins TRBV27 and TRBJ2-7; a possible D gene is TRBD1 (6 bases). The CDR3 DNA reads TGTGCCAGTAGGGACATCCCCCGGAGGAACGAGCAGTACTTC. This encodes CASRDIPRRNEQYF.